This T cell receptor (beta chain) was sequenced in a study of identifying expanded T cells in peripheral blood. V was clipped by 5 bases and J by 3 bases; unmatched bases: 4. Germline V CDR1 and CDR2: MNHEY, SMNVEV (reference sequence). The length of the CDR3 is 14 residues. The table came from immunoSEQ multiplex PCR; TCRdb's copy has only in-frame clones and leaves some out. The sample has approximately 94,000 clones; around nine tenths are singletons. The V and J genes are TRBV27 and TRBJ2-7, with 10 positions matching TRBD1. The receptor was isolated from a person aged 18 to 69 in good health. Sequenced material: blood. The CDR3 nucleotides read TGTGCCAGCAGTCCAGGACAGGGGGACTACGAGCAGTACTTC. It codes for CASSPGQGDYEQYF.